The 22 T cell receptor beta chains below all came from one sample that was sequenced in a study of CD8 T cells in ankylosing spondylitis. The antigens of these receptors remain unknown. The study, taken as a whole, reports: A TCR beta motif made of fewer than 10 highly homologous variants seemed typical of ankylosing spondylitis blood.

MiXCR, applied by TCRdb to the 5' RACE reads, yields one record per CDR3 protein. This table has 450,000 to 550,000 distinct CDR3 sequences, approximately 5.3% appearing once. Sequenced: blood, either unsorted or a sorted T cell fraction (not recorded which). The receptor source for this set is a male donor with ankylosing spondylitis.

Many counts were recorded for this clonotype. The CDR3 sequence: CSVEDLGYEQYF. The CDR3 nucleotides read TGCAGCGTTGAAGACCTAGGCTACGAGCAGTACTTC. This chain links TRBV29-1 with TRBJ2-7, with no clear D. CDR1 and CDR2 from the germline V gene are SQVTM and ANQGSEA. The CDR3 covers 12 residues. V was shortened by 0 bases and J by 3 bases, with 6 bases between the two germline ends.

The rearrangement uses TRBV6-1 and TRBJ2-7, with unresolved D. Germline V CDR1 and CDR2: MNHNS, SASEGT. The CDR3 is 16 amino acids. The V and J ends lost 7 bases and 0 bases respectively, with 19 bases between them. CDR3 residues: CASMRSVVAVSYEQYF. CDR3 nucleotides: TGTGCCAGCATGCGATCTGTGGTAGCTGTCTCCTACGAGCAGTACTTC.

This clonotype was recorded many times. The rearrangement uses TRBV7-8 and TRBJ2-2; D remains unclear. The germline gives CDR1 SGHVS, CDR2 FQNEAQ. V lost 4 bases, J lost 0 bases, and 9 bases lay in between. The CDR3 contains 15 residues. DNA of the CDR3: TGTGCCAGCAGCTCAGTGAGACCGAACACCGGGGAGCTGTTTTTT. It is translated as CASSSVRPNTGELFF. The full variable domain, its missing parts supplied by reference TRBV7-8 and TRBJ2-2, is GAGVSQSPRYKVAKRGQDVALRCDPISGHVSLFWYQQALGQGPEFLTYFQNEAQLDKSGLPSDRFFAERPEGSVSTLKIQRTQQEDSAVYLCASSSVRPNTGELFFGEGSRLTVL.

The chain links TRBV20-1 to TRBJ2-3, with 10 bases matching TRBD2. The CDR3 length is 14 residues. Trimming at V came to 2 bases and at J to 4 bases, leaving 3 bases not matched to a gene. Germline CDR1 reads DFQATT; CDR2 reads SNEGSKA (reference sequence). CDR3: CSARLAGDPDTQYF. CDR3 in DNA: TGCAGTGCTAGACTAGCGGGGGATCCAGATACGCAGTATTTT.

This clonotype appeared many times. The rearrangement links TRBV11-1 to TRBJ2-3, with 8 bases fitting TRBD2. The germline gives CDR1 SGHAT, CDR2 FQDESV (reference sequence). J lost 0 bases, V lost 2 bases, and 13 bases had no gene match. The CDR3 extends over 19 amino acids. CDR3 DNA: TGTGCCAGCAGCTTAAGTAAAGAGCGGGAGTCGGTTAGCACAGATACGCAGTATTTT. Translating gives CASSLSKERESVSTDTQYF.

The chain uses TRBV4-1 and TRBJ2-3; unclear D gene. CDR3 length: 15 amino acids. In germline, CDR1 is MGHRA, CDR2 YSYEKL. V shed 9 bases and J shed 10 bases, with 26 bases lying between them. The CDR3 sequence: CASKLGEDHDSPQYF. Here the CDR3 DNA reads TGCGCCAGTAAACTCGGCGAGGATCACGACTCCCCGCAGTATTTT.

This clonotype was seen at least ten times. This chain connects TRBV4-3 to TRBJ2-5, with a weak D call TRBD2 (6 bases). V lost 1 base and J 3 bases, leaving 9 bases between the germline ends. Germline V gives CDR1 LGHNA, CDR2 YSLEER. The CDR3 covers 14 residues. This CDR3 is CASSQAREKETQYF. Written as DNA, the CDR3 is TGCGCCAGCAGCCAAGCCCGGGAGAAAGAGACCCAGTACTTC.

This clonotype occurred many times. V is TRBV5-1 and J is TRBJ2-2; D is uncertain. The CDR3 sequence is 14 residues long. V shed 0 bases and J shed 6 bases, with 9 bases lying between them. Germline CDR1 SGHRS, CDR2 YFSETQ. The chain's CDR3 is CASSLVVVSGELFF. The CDR3 DNA follows: TGCGCCAGCAGCTTGGTAGTCGTCTCCGGGGAGCTGTTTTTT.

This clonotype has ten or more counts. The V and J genes are TRBV20-1 and TRBJ2-5; 11 nucleotides line up with TRBD2. CDR1 is DFQATT, CDR2 SNEGSKA, per germline (reference sequence). This CDR3 region has 15 residues. V shed 4 bases, J shed 0 bases, and the junction held 4 bases outside the gene matches. DNA of the CDR3: TGCAGTGCTACCGGGACTAGCGGAAACCAAGAGACCCAGTACTTC. Encoded protein: CSATGTSGNQETQYF.

The V gene is TRBV20-1, the J gene TRBJ2-3, with 11 bases aligning to TRBD2. J was trimmed by 1 base and V by 6 bases; bases with no gene match: 3. The CDR3 covers 14 residues. The germline gives CDR1 DFQATT, CDR2 SNEGSKA (reference sequence). The CDR3 nucleotides read TGCAGTGCGATTAGCGGGGGGGGCACAGATACGCAGTATTTT. This gives the protein CSAISGGGTDTQYF.

The chain links TRBV27 to TRBJ2-1; no reliable D call. The germline V gene encodes CDR1 MNHEY and CDR2 SMNVEV (reference sequence). Trimming took off 2 bases at V and 4 bases at J, with 12 bases between the two ends. The CDR3 runs to 15 residues. CDR3 loop: CASSLRAVSYNEQFF. The DNA for the CDR3 is TGTGCCAGCAGTTTACGGGCAGTCTCTTACAATGAGCAGTTCTTC.

This clonotype appeared many times. This chain joins TRBV2 and TRBJ1-5; D is unresolved. This CDR3 spans 13 amino acids. Trimming shortened V by 5 bases and J by 0 bases, and 5 bases separated the two germline ends. Germline V gene data show CDR1 as SNHLY and CDR2 as FYNNEI. The CDR3 here is CASSRHSNQPQHF. DNA for the CDR3: TGTGCCAGCAGTCGACATAGCAATCAGCCCCAGCATTTT.

This clonotype was counted a few times. The chain carries TRBV6-6 and TRBJ2-2; D may match TRBD1 or TRBD2 (6 bases each). V lost 11 bases and J lost 1, with 11 bases in between. Germline CDR1 is MNHNY and CDR2 is SVGAGI (reference sequence). The CDR3 extends over 13 amino acids. For the CDR3, the DNA is TGTGCCGGGGGGACACTGAACACCGGGGAGCTGTTTTTT. Encoded protein: CAGGTLNTGELFF.

This clonotype was counted many times. The chain carries TRBV7-9 and TRBJ2-3; D is unclear. Trimming pared 0 bases from V and 10 bases from J, leaving 5 bases between. The CDR3 length is 11 residues. Germline lookup yields CDR1 SEHNR and CDR2 FQNEAQ (reference sequence). In DNA form, the CDR3 reads TGTGCCAGCAGCTTAGCGTTCGCGCAGTATTTT. Translation gives CASSLAFAQYF.

As to this clonotype: The junction does not match germline at one end; this may be a read error. V and J are TRBV6-2 or TRBV6-3 and TRBJ2-7, with a possible D match to TRBD2 (6 bases). Per germline, CDR1 MNHEY and CDR2 SVGEGT. The CDR3 spans 14 residues. CDR3 coding DNA: TGTGCCAGCAGATACTCAGGAGGGCCCAACGAGCAGTACTTC. Protein sequence: CASRYSGGPNEQYF.

This clonotype was recorded at least ten times. V gene TRBV27 combines with J gene TRBJ2-3; the D is unclear. V lost 6 bases and J lost 6, with 10 bases in between. There are 12 residues in the CDR3. Germline lookup yields CDR1 MNHEY and CDR2 SMNVEV (reference sequence). In DNA form, the CDR3 reads TGTGCCAGCAGCCGGATCAGGGATACGCAGTATTTT. Its translation is CASSRIRDTQYF.

This clonotype was counted at least ten times. The gene calls are TRBV28 and TRBJ2-1; D ambiguous. The V gene lost 6 bases and the J gene lost 0 bases, with 12 bases spanning the gap. Germline V gives CDR1 MDHEN, CDR2 SYDVKM. This CDR3 comprises 15 residues. The CDR3 spells CASRPHLSSYNEQFF. The CDR3 bases are TGTGCCAGCAGACCTCACCTGAGCTCCTACAATGAGCAGTTCTTC.

This clonotype was detected ten times or more. The genes are TRBV4-3 and TRBJ2-1, with D possibly TRBD1 on 6 matching bases. V lost 4 bases to trimming and J lost 6 bases, with 22 bases between them. CDR1 LGHNA and CDR2 YSLEER come from the germline V gene. The length of the CDR3 is 17 residues. DNA of the CDR3: TGCGCCAGCAGCCGGAAACCCTGGACAGCCACCTCCAATGAGCAGTTCTTC. It is translated as CASSRKPWTATSNEQFF.

There are many counts of this clonotype. The rearrangement joins TRBV7-2 to TRBJ1-1, with D maybe TRBD1 (5 bases). The length of the CDR3 is 17 residues. Germline lookup yields CDR1 SGHTA and CDR2 FQGNSA. Trimming pared 5 bases from V and 3 bases from J, leaving 22 bases between. As DNA, the CDR3 is TGTGCCAGCAGCACAGTGCGAATCGAGGAGGGGTACACTGAAGCTTTCTTT. The encoded protein is CASSTVRIEEGYTEAFF.

This clonotype was seen a few times. The chain couples TRBV20-1 to TRBJ2-3; 7 bases match TRBD2. In germline, CDR1 is DFQATT, CDR2 SNEGSKA (reference sequence). This CDR3 has 16 residues. V lost 2 bases and J lost 4; bases outside the gene matches: 12. CDR3: CSARWARDYTPDTQYF. CDR3 nucleotides: TGCAGTGCTAGATGGGCCCGGGACTACACGCCAGATACGCAGTATTTT.

There are many counts of this clonotype. The V call is TRBV6-2 or TRBV6-3, the J call TRBJ2-5; D unclear. Trimming cost V 8 bases and J 4 bases, with 17 bases left between them. The CDR3 sequence is 14 residues long. Germline assignment: CDR1 MNHEY and CDR2 SVGEGT. In nucleotides, the CDR3 is TGTGCCAGCTACTCAGGCAGCCCGGGAGAGACCCAGTACTTC. Protein product: CASYSGSPGETQYF.

This clonotype was counted only a few times. Compared with germline, one end of the junction differs, possibly owing to a read error. Written as DNA, the CDR3 is TGTGCCAGCAGCTTTAGCGGGAGTATGAACTTC. Its translation is CASSFSGSMNF. The V call is TRBV28, the J call TRBJ2-4, with TRBD2 matching over 9 bases. Germline V CDR1 and CDR2: MDHEN, SYDVKM. There are 11 residues in the CDR3.